The T cell receptor beta chain described here comes from a study of shared clonotypes between healthy human individuals. Study information: Donors had three CD4 naive, three CD4 memory, two CD8 naive and one CD8 memory plate apiece.

Method: immunoSEQ multiplex PCR; TCRdb's copy keeps in-frame clones and lacks some. The sample comprises 1,100,000 or so clones, 75% to 80% of which are singletons, and approximately 0.5% rests with the top ten. A word on this clone: Its specificity is unknown.

General study points: Only blood was sampled; tissue repertoires likely differ.

The CDR3 runs 15 residues. Trimming stripped 1 base from V and 5 bases from J, with 14 bases between. Germline V lookup: CDR1 SGHAT, CDR2 FQDESV (reference sequence). The clonotype originates from a man between 18 and 35 years old in good health. Some clones in this sample may be carry-over from other donors' samples. The chain is built from TRBV11-1 and TRBJ1-1; D not resolved. The sequenced sample consisted of memory CD4+ T cells from PBMCs. As to subset: CD45RA-negative fraction. The CDR3 sequence is CASSLDLGFTTEAFF. CDR3 in DNA: TGTGCCAGCAGCTTAGATCTAGGGTTTACGACTGAAGCTTTCTTT.